These 26 T cell receptor beta chains were all obtained from the same sample, sequenced in a study of T cell responses to AZD1222 COVID-19 vaccine. Data came from immunoSEQ multiplex PCR; TCRdb stores just in-frame clones and leaves some out. This table holds about 84,000 clones, approximately 92% found once. Sequenced here: peripheral blood, sampled on day 0 of AZD1222 vaccination. Every receptor here comes from an adult in good health.

The genes are TRBV5-1 and TRBJ2-7; tentatively, D is TRBD1 (5 bases). This CDR3 has 15 amino acids. V dropped 4 bases and J dropped 0 bases, with 14 bases sitting between them. Germline CDR1 is SGHRS and CDR2 is YFSETQ. DNA for the CDR3: TGCGCCAGCAGCCCGGACACTACCCTCTCCTACGAGCAGTACTTC. Protein product: CASSPDTTLSYEQYF.

A single count supports this clone. V and J are TRBV7-2 and TRBJ2-1, with 11 bases matching TRBD2. Germline trimming cut 6 bases from V and 5 bases from J; bases unmatched to any gene: 6. The CDR3 is made up of 15 amino acids. The germline gives CDR1 SGHTA, CDR2 FQGNSA. The CDR3 loop is CASSSRLAGHNEQFF. For the CDR3, the DNA is TGTGCCAGCAGTTCCCGACTAGCGGGGCACAATGAGCAGTTCTTC.

The chain combines TRBV19 with TRBJ2-2, with no clear D. The germline CDR1 and CDR2 sequences are LNHDA and SQIVND (reference sequence). CDR3 length: 13 amino acids. V was trimmed by 7 bases and J by 7 bases, leaving 13 bases between them. The CDR3 loop reads CASMRMGSGELFF. The CDR3 nucleotides read TGTGCCAGTATGCGAATGGGAAGCGGGGAGCTGTTTTTT.

The chain employs TRBV16 and TRBJ2-2, with D uncertain. CDR1 is KGHSY, CDR2 FQNENV, per germline. Trimming stripped 2 bases from V and 7 bases from J, with 2 bases between. The CDR3 sequence is 11 residues long. As DNA, the CDR3 is TGTGCCAGCAGCCAAGTCGGGGAGCTGTTTTTT. This encodes CASSQVGELFF.

V and J are TRBV27 and TRBJ1-6; 12 nucleotides match TRBD1. This CDR3 contains 15 residues. The junction had 3 bases not matched to a gene; V was cut back by 2 bases and J by 10 bases. Germline CDR1 MNHEY, CDR2 SMNVEV (reference sequence). In DNA form, the CDR3 reads TGTGCCAGCAGTTTAGAGGGACAGGGGGCCTCACCCCTCCACTTT. This gives the protein CASSLEGQGASPLHF.

The J gene is TRBJ1-1, the V gene TRBV6-5; possibly TRBD1 for D (6 bases). From germline, CDR1 is MNHEY and CDR2 SVGAGI. Trimming left V 4 bases short and J 5 bases short, with 17 bases between. The CDR3 loop spans 15 amino acids. The CDR3 is CASSFGGGGGTEAFF. The CDR3 DNA is TGTGCCAGCAGTTTCGGAGGGGGGGGCGGGACTGAAGCTTTCTTT.

The chain links TRBV2 to TRBJ1-2; D is unclear. The germline gives CDR1 SNHLY, CDR2 FYNNEI. This CDR3 has 13 residues. V gave up 2 bases and J gave up 4 bases, with 8 bases separating them. The CDR3, as DNA: TGTGCCAGCAGTGAAAAGTCCTCCTATGGCTACACCTTC. Protein product: CASSEKSSYGYTF.

Written as DNA, the CDR3 is TGTGCCAGTAGTATTAGCGGGAGGGCCCTCGATACGCAGTATTTT. This codes for CASSISGRALDTQYF. The J gene is TRBJ2-3, the V gene TRBV19; the match to TRBD2 covers 11 bases. Germline V gene sequence: CDR1 LNHDA, CDR2 SQIVND (reference sequence). The CDR3 has 15 residues. The V gene end was trimmed by 3 bases and the J gene end by 6 bases; junction bases not matched to a gene: 5.

The chain employs TRBV5-1 and TRBJ2-7, with D possibly being TRBD1 or TRBD2 (5 bases each). Trimming removed 4 bases from V and 3 bases from J, with 8 bases in between. This CDR3 has 12 amino acids. Germline CDR1 reads SGHRS; CDR2 reads YFSETQ. The CDR3 here is CASSGGVYEQYF. CDR3 DNA sequence: TGCGCCAGCAGCGGGGGAGTCTACGAGCAGTACTTC.

The rearrangement joins TRBV5-1 to TRBJ1-3; D not resolved. The CDR3 covers 14 residues. V dropped 2 bases and J dropped 6 bases, with 12 bases sitting between them. Germline V lookup: CDR1 SGHRS, CDR2 YFSETQ. Here the CDR3 reads CASSFNSGLNTIYF. DNA for the CDR3: TGCGCCAGCAGCTTTAATTCAGGTTTAAACACCATATATTTT.

The rearrangement uses TRBV27 and TRBJ1-5, with D maybe TRBD1 (6 bases). Germline assignment: CDR1 MNHEY and CDR2 SMNVEV (reference sequence). The CDR3 has 14 amino acids. The V and J ends lost 0 bases and 9 bases respectively, with 12 bases between them. This chain's CDR3 is CASSLSGGLRPQHF. DNA for the CDR3: TGTGCCAGCAGTTTATCTGGGGGGCTACGGCCCCAGCATTTT.

This clone was recorded a few times. The V gene is TRBV5-6, the J gene TRBJ1-2; TRBD1 might be the D (5 bases). Germline V gene sequence: CDR1 SGHDT, CDR2 YYEEEE. With 0 bases removed from V and 4 bases from J, the gap between germline ends came to 13 bases. The CDR3 extends over 15 amino acids. CDR3 residues: CASSLGVEGLYGYTF. CDR3 coding DNA: TGTGCCAGCAGCTTGGGTGTAGAGGGGCTCTATGGCTACACCTTC.

The genes are TRBV7-9 and TRBJ2-7, with 8 positions matching TRBD1. The V gene end was trimmed by 5 bases and the J gene end by 3 bases; junction bases not matched to a gene: 12. CDR3 length: 16 amino acids. Germline lookup yields CDR1 SEHNR and CDR2 FQNEAQ (reference sequence). CDR3 sequence (DNA): TGTGCCAGCAGCGCTCCAACCGGGACAGGTTTCTACGAGCAGTACTTC. This encodes CASSAPTGTGFYEQYF. Together with reference TRBV7-9 and TRBJ2-7, the CDR3 gives the full variable domain: DTGVSQNPRHKITKRGQNVTFRCDPISEHNRLYWYRQTLGQGPEFLTYFQNEAQLEKSRLLSDRFSAERPKGSFSTLEIQRTEQGDSAMYLCASSAPTGTGFYEQYFGPGTRLTVT.

V and J are TRBV28 and TRBJ1-6, with D possibly TRBD1 on 5 matching bases. Between the trimmed V and J ends, which lost 5 bases and 4 bases, there was a span of 18 bases. Germline values: CDR1 MDHEN, CDR2 SYDVKM. CDR3 length: 17 residues. The CDR3 DNA sequence: TGTGCCAGCAGTACTAGACAGCTGGGCTTTTATAATTCACCCCTCCACTTT. Translating it yields CASSTRQLGFYNSPLHF.

The chain is built from TRBV29-1 and TRBJ1-1; D is possibly TRBD1 (5 bases). Trimming took off 2 bases at V and 4 bases at J, with 8 bases between the two ends. The CDR3 contains 12 residues. In germline, CDR1 is SQVTM, CDR2 ANQGSEA. The CDR3 sequence: CSVEQGGTEAFF. The CDR3 DNA reads TGCAGCGTTGAACAGGGAGGCACTGAAGCTTTCTTT.

The chain combines TRBV2 with TRBJ2-7; 9 nucleotides align to TRBD1. The germline CDR1 and CDR2 sequences are SNHLY and FYNNEI. V shed 6 bases and J 0 bases; nucleotides not matched to a gene: 3. The CDR3 has 14 residues. The CDR3 loop is CASRDRGGSYEQYF. The CDR3 DNA follows: TGTGCCAGCAGGGACAGGGGAGGCTCCTACGAGCAGTACTTC.

This clone was observed a few times. The chain couples TRBV6-5 to TRBJ1-2; D unclear. The CDR3 consists of 12 residues. CDR1 and CDR2 (germline): MNHEY, SVGAGI. The V gene lost 6 bases and the J gene lost 3 bases, with 8 bases spanning the gap. CDR3 protein: CASRGRDYGYTF. CDR3 bases: TGTGCCAGCAGGGGCAGAGACTATGGCTACACCTTC.

The chain is built from TRBV5-5 and TRBJ2-2, with 7 bases aligning to TRBD1. There are 15 residues in the CDR3. The germline CDR1 and CDR2 sequences are SGHKS and YYEKEE (reference sequence). J was trimmed by 8 bases and V by 4 bases; bases with no gene match: 11. The CDR3 DNA reads TGTGCCAGCAGCCCAGGGACAGACCTGGCTGGGGAGCTGTTTTTT. This encodes CASSPGTDLAGELFF. The full variable domain, rest sourced from reference TRBV5-5 and TRBJ2-2, is DAGVTQSPTHLIKTRGQQVTLRCSPISGHKSVSWYQQVLGQGPQFIFQYYEKEERGRGNFPDRFSARQFPNYSSELNVNALLLGDSALYLCASSPGTDLAGELFFGEGSRLTVL.

The chain recombines TRBV24-1 with TRBJ1-5; 8 bases map to TRBD1. Germline lookup yields CDR1 KGHDR and CDR2 SFDVKD. Unmatched junction bases numbered 8, after V lost 3 bases and J lost 11 bases. The CDR3 contains 14 residues. The CDR3 DNA reads TGTGCCACCAGTGATCGCAGGGGGCTAGGGACCCAGCATTTT. Amino acids: CATSDRRGLGTQHF.

J is TRBJ2-1 and V is TRBV7-2; 10 bases agree with TRBD1. J gave up 9 bases and V 3 bases, and 2 bases lay outside the gene matches. Germline V gene lookup returns CDR1 SGHTA and CDR2 FQGNSA. The CDR3 has 13 residues. The CDR3 nucleotides are TGTGCCAGCAGCTTGGACAGGGGGTTTGAGCAGTTCTTC. It translates to CASSLDRGFEQFF.

This clone has only a few counts. V usage is TRBV5-6 and J usage is TRBJ2-2, with D possibly being TRBD2 (6 bases). The CDR3 length is 14 residues. The germline CDR1 and CDR2 sequences are SGHDT and YYEEEE. V was clipped by 4 bases and J by 4 bases, with 11 bases between them. The CDR3 DNA reads TGTGCCAGCAGCCGGGGACTCCCCACCGGGGAGCTGTTTTTT. This sequence encodes CASSRGLPTGELFF.

V is TRBV19 and J is TRBJ1-1; D is ambiguous. V was pared by 6 bases and J by 1 base, with 12 bases between. Germline CDR1 and CDR2: LNHDA and SQIVND (reference sequence). The CDR3 consists of 14 residues. CDR3 loop: CASRPLGGNTEAFF. DNA for the CDR3: TGTGCCAGTAGACCTCTGGGAGGGAACACTGAAGCTTTCTTT.

The chain has TRBV6-6 and TRBJ1-1; D might be TRBD1 (6 bases). Germline assignment: CDR1 MNHNY and CDR2 SVGAGI (reference sequence). V shed 0 bases and J shed 7 bases, with 18 bases lying between them. The CDR3 length is 16 residues. The CDR3: CASSYSKRGALREAFF. As DNA, the CDR3 is TGTGCCAGCAGTTACTCGAAGAGGGGGGCGCTCCGTGAAGCTTTCTTT.

The chain uses TRBV19 and TRBJ2-2, with TRBD2 as a possible D gene (5 bases). The germline V gene has CDR1 LNHDA and CDR2 SQIVND (reference sequence). The CDR3 is 16 residues long. Trimming took 6 bases from V and 1 from J, leaving 15 bases between them. The CDR3 is CASRIRTFWNTGELFF. The CDR3 DNA follows: TGTGCCAGTAGGATCAGGACTTTTTGGAACACCGGGGAGCTGTTTTTT. Complete variable domain (other parts from reference TRBV19 and TRBJ2-2): DGGITQSPKYLFRKEGQNVTLSCEQNLNHDAMYWYRQDPGQGLRLIYYSQIVNDFQKGDIAEGYSVSREKKESFPLTVTSAQKNPTAFYLCASRIRTFWNTGELFFGEGSRLTVL.

J is TRBJ1-5 and V is TRBV12-3 or TRBV12-4, with a tentative D call TRBD1 (5 bases). The CDR3 spans 12 residues. Trimming pared 4 bases from V and 4 bases from J, leaving 5 bases between. The CDR3 region has the DNA TGTGCCAGCAGTTACAGGAATCAGCCCCAGCATTTT. Amino acids: CASSYRNQPQHF.

This clone was found a few times. The V gene is TRBV18, the J gene TRBJ2-7, with D possibly matching TRBD1 (6 bases). The germline V gene encodes CDR1 KGHSH and CDR2 LQKENI. The CDR3 runs to 15 residues. V was cut by 6 bases and J by 7 bases, with 22 bases left in between. The CDR3 coding sequence is TGTGCCAGCTCCACCGGCACAGGGAGTTTTTGGGAGCAGTACTTC. Translated: CASSTGTGSFWEQYF.